These 22 T cell receptor beta chains share one sample of origin, sequenced in a study of T-cell reconstitution after alpha-beta-depleted transplantation in children. Preparation of the TCRbeta library involved a method that used unique molecular identifiers. MiXCR was run by TCRdb on the PCR reads, yielding one entry per CDR3 protein. The data show approximately 400,000 distinct CDR3 sequences, under 13% seen once. The material was PBMCs from the stem cell graft donor, obtained from the stem cell graft. These receptors were obtained from a human donor who donated a stem cell graft to a child with acute myeloid leukemia.

V usage is TRBV5-1 and J usage is TRBJ2-2, with a weak D call TRBD1 (6 bases). Germline CDR1 and CDR2: SGHRS and YFSETQ. The CDR3 is 15 residues long. V lost 4 bases to trimming and J lost 1 base, with 11 bases between them. CDR3 sequence: CASSHRDKNTGELFF. DNA of the CDR3: TGCGCCAGCAGCCACCGGGACAAGAACACCGGGGAGCTGTTTTTT. Full variable domain (rest looked up from reference TRBV5-1 and TRBJ2-2): KAGVTQTPRYLIKTRGQQVTLSCSPISGHRSVSWYQQTPGQGLQFLFEYFSETQRNKGNFPGRFSGRQFSNSRSEMNVSTLELGDSALYLCASSHRDKNTGELFFGEGSRLTVL.

A few counts support this clonotype. The chain couples TRBV4-2 to TRBJ1-2, with 8 bases fitting TRBD1. The CDR3 sequence is 16 residues long. Germline trimming cut 3 bases from V and 8 bases from J; bases unmatched to any gene: 14. Germline V gene lookup returns CDR1 LGHNA and CDR2 YNFKEQ. CDR3 region: CASSQNRDRRVGGYTF. The CDR3 DNA reads TGTGCCAGCAGCCAGAACCGGGACAGGAGAGTAGGCGGCTACACCTTC.

The V call is TRBV20-1, the J call TRBJ2-1; 16 bases map to TRBD2. Trimming removed 5 bases from V and 2 bases from J; junction bases left unmatched: 6. Germline V gene sequence: CDR1 DFQATT, CDR2 SNEGSKA (reference sequence). The CDR3 sequence is 17 residues long. This CDR3 reads CSALGLAGGLAYNEQFF. The CDR3 DNA is TGCAGTGCTTTGGGACTAGCGGGGGGGCTCGCCTACAATGAGCAGTTCTTC.

This clonotype was found many times. The V call is TRBV20-1, the J call TRBJ1-5, with D possibly being TRBD1 (5 bases). The CDR3 contains 17 residues. Trimming removed 1 base from V and 0 bases from J, with 16 bases in between. The germline V gene has CDR1 DFQATT and CDR2 SNEGSKA (reference sequence). The CDR3: CSARGAGWGTSNQPQHF. The CDR3 DNA sequence: TGCAGTGCTAGAGGGGCGGGGTGGGGGACTAGCAATCAGCCCCAGCATTTT.

This clonotype was counted between two and nine times. The chain combines TRBV20-1 with TRBJ2-2; D remains unclear. CDR1 and CDR2 from the germline V gene are DFQATT and SNEGSKA (reference sequence). The length of the CDR3 is 13 residues. V lost 5 bases and J 10 bases, leaving 17 bases between the germline ends. CDR3 loop: CSAARMGSQELFF. The CDR3 DNA reads TGCAGTGCTGCTCGTATGGGGTCTCAGGAGCTGTTTTTT.

This clonotype was seen ten or more times. V is TRBV10-1 and J is TRBJ2-1; D is undetermined. The CDR3 totals 13 residues. The germline CDR1 and CDR2 sequences are WNHNN and SYGVQD (reference sequence). V was trimmed by 0 bases and J by 9 bases, leaving 9 bases between them. The CDR3 sequence: CASSESLGFEQFF. The CDR3 DNA reads TGCGCCAGCAGTGAGTCGTTGGGATTTGAGCAGTTCTTC.

The chain recombines TRBV20-1 with TRBJ2-1, with D perhaps being TRBD1 or TRBD2 (5 bases each). The germline V gene has CDR1 DFQATT and CDR2 SNEGSKA (reference sequence). The CDR3 is made up of 14 amino acids. The V end lost 5 bases, the J end lost 0 bases, and 11 bases lay between the germline ends. The CDR3 region is CSAGAAGSYNEQFF. CDR3 DNA: TGCAGTGCTGGGGCCGCGGGCTCCTACAATGAGCAGTTCTTC.

This clonotype appeared once. This chain joins TRBV14 and TRBJ1-1, with D hard to call. V was cut by 4 bases and J by 3 bases, with 9 bases left in between. The CDR3 covers 13 residues. The germline V gene encodes CDR1 SGHDN and CDR2 FVKESK. CDR3 bases: TGTGCCAGCAGCCCCCAAATGGACACTGAAGCTTTCTTT. Encoded protein: CASSPQMDTEAFF.

A few counts support this clonotype. The chain joins TRBV20-1 to TRBJ1-5; D remains unclear. CDR3 length: 12 residues. Germline CDR1 DFQATT, CDR2 SNEGSKA (reference sequence). Trimming removed 6 bases at V and 0 bases at J, with 6 bases between. The CDR3 here is CSAVHSNQPQHF. DNA of the CDR3: TGCAGTGCAGTCCATAGCAATCAGCCCCAGCATTTT.

This clonotype was found a few times. The chain couples TRBV20-1 to TRBJ2-1, with 9 bases that match TRBD2. CDR1 and CDR2 (germline): DFQATT, SNEGSKA (reference sequence). Trimming cost V 5 bases and J 3 bases; bases outside gene matches: 14. The CDR3 extends over 17 amino acids. For the CDR3, the DNA is TGCAGTGCTCCGCCACCCTGGGGACTAGCCCACTACAATGAGCAGTTCTTC. Translated: CSAPPPWGLAHYNEQFF.

This clonotype was detected a few times. The chain uses TRBV7-3 and TRBJ2-3; perhaps TRBD2 as D (6 bases). The CDR3 has 14 amino acids. The germline CDR1 and CDR2 sequences are SGHTA and FQGTGA. V was shortened by 5 bases and J by 5 bases, with 14 bases between the two germline ends. The CDR3 sequence is CASSPPGRGDTQYF. As DNA, the CDR3 is TGTGCCAGCAGCCCGCCCGGGCGGGGAGATACGCAGTATTTT.

The chain recombines TRBV20-1 with TRBJ1-6; 7 bases align to TRBD1. The CDR3 contains 17 residues. The germline CDR1 and CDR2 sequences are DFQATT and SNEGSKA (reference sequence). In DNA form, the CDR3 reads TGCAGCGCCAAATTACCGACAGGGAATCGGGGTAATTCACCCCTCCACTTT. This encodes CSAKLPTGNRGNSPLHF.

The rearrangement links TRBV7-2 to TRBJ2-5; 12 bases line up with TRBD1. The CDR3 is 15 residues long. V shed 4 bases and J 4 bases; nucleotides not matched to a gene: 4. Germline CDR1 and CDR2: SGHTA and FQGNSA. The CDR3 region has the DNA TGTGCCAGCAGCTCGGGACAGGGGGCGGGAGAGACCCAGTACTTC. Its translation is CASSSGQGAGETQYF.

This clonotype was counted many times. The chain carries TRBV4-2 and TRBJ2-2; the match to TRBD2 covers 10 bases. Germline lookup yields CDR1 LGHNA and CDR2 YNFKEQ. Trimming cost V 4 bases and J 6 bases; bases outside gene matches: 17. The CDR3 totals 19 residues. CDR3 amino acids: CASSPRGSLAGVGSGELFF. The CDR3 DNA sequence: TGTGCCAGCAGCCCCCGAGGGAGCCTAGCGGGAGTCGGGTCCGGGGAGCTGTTTTTT.

V usage is TRBV27 and J usage is TRBJ2-7; the D gene is possibly TRBD2 (6 bases). V lost 6 bases, J lost 3 bases, and 9 bases lay in between. This CDR3 spans 12 amino acids. Germline V gives CDR1 MNHEY, CDR2 SMNVEV (reference sequence). The CDR3 loop is CASRGLYYEQYF. CDR3 DNA: TGTGCCAGCAGGGGACTCTACTACGAGCAGTACTTC.

The table lists this clonotype with a few counts. The rearrangement joins TRBV9 to TRBJ2-2; weak D call: TRBD1 (5 bases). Germline V CDR1 and CDR2: SGDLS, YYNGEE. The CDR3 spans 15 residues. V was trimmed by 0 bases and J by 4 bases, leaving 10 bases between them. The CDR3 region has the DNA TGTGCCAGCAGCGTAGCTGGGGCCGTCACCGGGGAGCTGTTTTTT. Encoded protein: CASSVAGAVTGELFF.

This sequence joins TRBV20-1 and TRBJ2-7, with TRBD2 identical over 13 bases. Germline CDR1 DFQATT, CDR2 SNEGSKA (reference sequence). Unmatched junction bases numbered 8, after V lost 6 bases and J lost 6 bases. This CDR3 spans 14 amino acids. The CDR3 loop is CSARTSGRAGEQYF. The CDR3 DNA follows: TGCAGTGCACGCACTAGCGGGAGGGCCGGCGAGCAGTACTTC.

This chain joins TRBV5-1 and TRBJ2-2; D unclear. Per germline, CDR1 SGHRS and CDR2 YFSETQ. The CDR3 is made up of 16 amino acids. V was trimmed by 3 bases and J by 4 bases, leaving 16 bases between them. The CDR3 DNA sequence: TGCGCCAGCAGCTCCAGCCCCCGTGGCGGCACCGGGGAGCTGTTTTTT. It yields the protein CASSSSPRGGTGELFF.

This clonotype was counted only a few times. Here the CDR3 reads CASSLAGPPRGNTIYF. CDR3 in DNA: TGCGCCAGCAGCTTGGCCGGCCCTCCTAGGGGAAACACCATATATTTT. This rearrangement joins TRBV5-1 to TRBJ1-3; D remains ambiguous. Germline CDR1 and CDR2: SGHRS and YFSETQ. Between the trimmed V and J ends, which lost 0 bases and 4 bases, there was a span of 14 bases. This CDR3 region has 16 residues.

The rearrangement links TRBV12-3 or TRBV12-4 to TRBJ2-3, with TRBD2 matching over 9 bases. This CDR3 has 18 residues. The junction had 14 bases not matched to a gene; V was cut back by 3 bases and J by 4 bases. CDR3: CASSFVPFGGGEADTQYF. CDR3 nucleotides: TGTGCCAGCAGTTTTGTCCCCTTTGGCGGGGGGGAGGCAGATACGCAGTATTTT.

The chain employs TRBV9 and TRBJ2-1; 10 nucleotides line up with TRBD2. Trimming at V came to 3 bases and at J to 5 bases, leaving 2 bases not matched to a gene. Germline CDR1 SGDLS, CDR2 YYNGEE. This CDR3 region has 14 residues. The CDR3 reads CASSASGRDNEQFF. The CDR3 DNA is TGTGCCAGCAGCGCAAGCGGGAGGGACAATGAGCAGTTCTTC.

This clonotype was seen a few times. This chain uses TRBV5-5 with TRBJ2-7; TRBD2 agrees at 14 bases. CDR3 length: 15 amino acids. After removal of 4 bases from V and 8 bases from J, the junction contained 8 bases not matched to a gene. CDR1 and CDR2 (germline): SGHKS, YYEKEE (reference sequence). This CDR3 reads CASSGTSGGQVKQYF. The CDR3 bases are TGTGCCAGCAGCGGGACTAGCGGGGGACAGGTCAAGCAGTACTTC.